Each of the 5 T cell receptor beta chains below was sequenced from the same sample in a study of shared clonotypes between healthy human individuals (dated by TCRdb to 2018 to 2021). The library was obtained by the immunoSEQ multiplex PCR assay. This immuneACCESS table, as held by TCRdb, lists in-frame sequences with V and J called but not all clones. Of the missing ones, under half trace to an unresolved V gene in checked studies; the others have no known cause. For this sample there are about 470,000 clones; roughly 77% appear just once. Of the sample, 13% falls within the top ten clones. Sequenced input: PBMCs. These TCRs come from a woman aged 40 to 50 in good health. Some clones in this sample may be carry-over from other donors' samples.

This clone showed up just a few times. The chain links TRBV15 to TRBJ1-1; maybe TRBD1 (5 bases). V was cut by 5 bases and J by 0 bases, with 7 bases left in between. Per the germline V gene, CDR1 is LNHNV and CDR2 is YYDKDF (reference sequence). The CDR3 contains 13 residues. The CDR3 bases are TGTGCCACCAGCGGGGGGTTGAACACTGAAGCTTTCTTT. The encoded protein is CATSGGLNTEAFF.

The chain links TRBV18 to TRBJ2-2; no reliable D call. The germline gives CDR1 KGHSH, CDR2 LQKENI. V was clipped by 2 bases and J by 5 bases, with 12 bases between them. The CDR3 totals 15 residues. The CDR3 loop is CASSPSRNPTGELFF. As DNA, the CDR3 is TGTGCCAGCTCACCATCCCGGAACCCTACCGGGGAGCTGTTTTTT. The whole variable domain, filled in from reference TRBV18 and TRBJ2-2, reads NAGVMQNPRHLVRRRGQEARLRCSPMKGHSHVYWYRQLPEEGLKFMVYLQKENIIDESGMPKERFSAEFPKEGPSILRIQQVVRGDSAAYFCASSPSRNPTGELFFGEGSRLTVL.

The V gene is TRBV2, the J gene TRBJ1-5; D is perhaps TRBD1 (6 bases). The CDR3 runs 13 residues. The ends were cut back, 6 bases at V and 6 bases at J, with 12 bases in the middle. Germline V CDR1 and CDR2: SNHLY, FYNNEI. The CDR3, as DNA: TGTGCCAGCAGCCGGGACACAGGTCAGCCCCAGCATTTT. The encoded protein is CASSRDTGQPQHF.

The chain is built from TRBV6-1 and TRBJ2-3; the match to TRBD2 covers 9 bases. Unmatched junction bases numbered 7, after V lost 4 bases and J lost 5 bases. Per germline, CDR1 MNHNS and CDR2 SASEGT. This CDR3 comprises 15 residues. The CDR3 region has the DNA TGTGCCAGCAGTGTTCTTAGCGGGAGTGGAGATACGCAGTATTTT. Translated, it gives CASSVLSGSGDTQYF.

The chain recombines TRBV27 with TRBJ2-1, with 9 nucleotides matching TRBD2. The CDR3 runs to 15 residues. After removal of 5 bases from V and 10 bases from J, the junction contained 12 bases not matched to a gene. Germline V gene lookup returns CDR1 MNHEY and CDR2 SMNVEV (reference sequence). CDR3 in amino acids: CASSPQLAGVGEQFF. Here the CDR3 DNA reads TGTGCCAGCAGTCCCCAGTTAGCGGGAGTTGGGGAGCAGTTCTTC.